This TCR beta chain was observed in a study of tumor-infiltrating lymphocytes in primary liver carcinoma. This CDR3 is 15 amino acids long. CDR1 and CDR2 from the germline V gene are MNHEY and SVGAGI. V lost 8 bases, J lost 5 bases, and 13 bases stayed unmatched. Using a constant-region primer together with ProtoScript II reverse transcriptase, TCR beta cDNA was made from 500 to 650 ng of total RNA. Each TCR beta library was derived from three nested multiplex PCR rounds that employed slightly modified ARM-PCR. Forward primers for TRBV1-TRBV30 and a C-beta reverse primer served the first two PCR rounds, at roughly 10 cycles each. In TCRdb, the multiplex PCR reads were re-called with MiXCR into one record per CDR3 protein. The sample lists tens of thousands of distinct CDR3 sequences, 60% to 80% occurring once. Total RNA and DNA came together from about 21-30 mg of bulk tissue without cell sorting.

This chain joins TRBV6-5 and TRBJ2-3; 7 bases fit TRBD2. Sequencing was done on a sample of liver tumor tissue from sampling region 4. Subset of the sample: tumor region T4, right-lateral pole. The receptor's source is a woman aged 55-70 years with primary liver carcinoma and hepatitis B virus infection. CDR3 sequence: CASGNGGSGGDTQYF. CDR3 DNA sequence: TGTGCCAGCGGTAACGGGGGGAGTGGAGGAGATACGCAGTATTTT.